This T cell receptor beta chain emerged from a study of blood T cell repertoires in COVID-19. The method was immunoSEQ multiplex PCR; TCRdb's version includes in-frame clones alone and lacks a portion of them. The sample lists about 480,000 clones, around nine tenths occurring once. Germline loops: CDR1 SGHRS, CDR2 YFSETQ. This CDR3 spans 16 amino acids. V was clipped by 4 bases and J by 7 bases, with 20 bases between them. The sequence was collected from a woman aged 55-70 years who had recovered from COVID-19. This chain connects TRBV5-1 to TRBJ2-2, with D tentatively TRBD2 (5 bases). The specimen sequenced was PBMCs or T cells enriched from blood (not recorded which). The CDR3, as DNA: TGCGCCAGCAGCCGAGAAGTCGGGGTTAATATCGGGGAGCTGTTTTTT. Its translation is CASSREVGVNIGELFF.